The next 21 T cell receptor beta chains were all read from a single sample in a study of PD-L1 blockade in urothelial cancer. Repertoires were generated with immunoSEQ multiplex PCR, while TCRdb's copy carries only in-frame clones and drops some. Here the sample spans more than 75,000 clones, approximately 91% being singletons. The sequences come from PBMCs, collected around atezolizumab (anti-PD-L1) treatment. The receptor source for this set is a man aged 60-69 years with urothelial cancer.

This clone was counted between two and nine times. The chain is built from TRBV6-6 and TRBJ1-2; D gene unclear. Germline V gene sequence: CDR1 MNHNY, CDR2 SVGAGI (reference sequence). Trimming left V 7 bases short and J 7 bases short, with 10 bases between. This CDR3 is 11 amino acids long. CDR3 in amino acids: CASMSAGGYTF. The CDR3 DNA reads TGTGCCAGCATGAGCGCCGGTGGCTACACCTTC.

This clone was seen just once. CDR3 nucleotides: TGTGCCATCAGTGAGCCAGGGACTAGCGGGAGAAATGAGCAGTTCTTC. Residues: CAISEPGTSGRNEQFF. The genes are TRBV10-3 and TRBJ2-1; TRBD2 aligns across 14 bases. Germline V gene lookup returns CDR1 ENHRY and CDR2 SYGVKD. After removal of 2 bases from V and 7 bases from J, the junction contained 4 bases not matched to a gene. The CDR3 is 16 amino acids.

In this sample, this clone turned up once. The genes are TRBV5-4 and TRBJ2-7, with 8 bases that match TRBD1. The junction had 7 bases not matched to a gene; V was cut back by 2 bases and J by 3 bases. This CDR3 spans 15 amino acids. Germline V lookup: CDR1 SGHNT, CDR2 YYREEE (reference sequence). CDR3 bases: TGTGCCAGCAGCTTCGGGACAGGCGTACTCTACGAGCAGTACTTC. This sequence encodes CASSFGTGVLYEQYF.

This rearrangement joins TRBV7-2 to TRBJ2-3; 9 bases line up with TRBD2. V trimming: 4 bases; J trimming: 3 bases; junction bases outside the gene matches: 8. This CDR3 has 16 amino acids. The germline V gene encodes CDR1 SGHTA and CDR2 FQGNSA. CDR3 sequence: CASSSVSGSLTDTQYF. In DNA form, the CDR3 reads TGTGCCAGCAGCTCTGTTAGCGGGAGCCTTACAGATACGCAGTATTTT.

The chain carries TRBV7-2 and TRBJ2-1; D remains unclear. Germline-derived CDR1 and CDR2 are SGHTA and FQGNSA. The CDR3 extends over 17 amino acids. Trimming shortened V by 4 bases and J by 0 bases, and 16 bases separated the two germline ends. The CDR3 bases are TGTGCCAGCAGCTCCCGCGCGATTTCATTCTCCTACAATGAGCAGTTCTTC. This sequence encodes CASSSRAISFSYNEQFF.

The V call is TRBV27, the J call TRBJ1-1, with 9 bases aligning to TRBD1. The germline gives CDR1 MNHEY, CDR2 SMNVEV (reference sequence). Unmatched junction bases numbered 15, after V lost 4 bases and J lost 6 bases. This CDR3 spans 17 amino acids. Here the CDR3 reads CASSSLTGGSLPSEAFF. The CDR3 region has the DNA TGTGCCAGCAGTTCCCTAACAGGGGGCTCCCTTCCGTCTGAAGCTTTCTTT.

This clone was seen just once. CDR3 in amino acids: CASSLAMGGRSEQYF. CDR3 coding DNA: TGTGCCAGCAGCTTAGCGATGGGCGGGAGGAGCGAGCAGTACTTC. The rearrangement joins TRBV7-2 to TRBJ2-7; 8 bases line up with TRBD2. This CDR3 is 15 amino acids long. V shed 0 bases, J shed 6 bases, and the junction held 7 bases outside the gene matches. Germline V CDR1 and CDR2: SGHTA, FQGNSA.

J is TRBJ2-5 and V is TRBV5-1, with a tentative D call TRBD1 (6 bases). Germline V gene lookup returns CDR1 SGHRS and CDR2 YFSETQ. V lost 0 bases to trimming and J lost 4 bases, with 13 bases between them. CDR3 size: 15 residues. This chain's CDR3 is CASSLAHRVLETQYF. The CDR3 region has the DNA TGCGCCAGCAGCTTGGCCCACAGGGTCTTAGAGACCCAGTACTTC.

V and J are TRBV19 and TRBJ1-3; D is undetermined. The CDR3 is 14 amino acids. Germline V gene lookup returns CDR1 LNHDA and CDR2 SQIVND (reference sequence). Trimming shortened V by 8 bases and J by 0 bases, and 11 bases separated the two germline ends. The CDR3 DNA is TGTGCCAGTGAGGGAGGGATCTCTGGAAACACCATATATTTT. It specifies CASEGGISGNTIYF.

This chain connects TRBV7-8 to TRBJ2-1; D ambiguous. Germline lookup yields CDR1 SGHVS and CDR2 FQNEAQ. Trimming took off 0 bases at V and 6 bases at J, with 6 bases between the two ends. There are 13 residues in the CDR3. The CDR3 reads CASSLAPGNEQFF. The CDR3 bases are TGTGCCAGCAGCTTAGCGCCGGGCAATGAGCAGTTCTTC.

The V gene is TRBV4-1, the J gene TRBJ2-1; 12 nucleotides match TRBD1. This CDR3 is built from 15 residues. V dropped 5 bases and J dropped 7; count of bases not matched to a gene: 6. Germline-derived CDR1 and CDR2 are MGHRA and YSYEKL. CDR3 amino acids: CASSRGQGAWNEQFF. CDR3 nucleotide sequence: TGCGCCAGCAGCAGGGGACAGGGGGCTTGGAATGAGCAGTTCTTC.

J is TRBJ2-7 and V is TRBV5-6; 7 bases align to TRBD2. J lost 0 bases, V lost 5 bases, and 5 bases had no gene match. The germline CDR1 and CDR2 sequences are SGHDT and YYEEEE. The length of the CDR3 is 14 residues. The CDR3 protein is CASSYTSASYEQYF. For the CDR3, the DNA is TGTGCCAGCAGTTACACTAGCGCCTCCTACGAGCAGTACTTC.

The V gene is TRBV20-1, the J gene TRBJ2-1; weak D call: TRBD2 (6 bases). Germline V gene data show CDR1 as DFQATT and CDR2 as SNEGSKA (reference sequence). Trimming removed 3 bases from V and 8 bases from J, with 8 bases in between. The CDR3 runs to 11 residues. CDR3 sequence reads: CSASREYEQFF. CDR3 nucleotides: TGCAGTGCTAGCCGGGAGTATGAGCAGTTCTTC.

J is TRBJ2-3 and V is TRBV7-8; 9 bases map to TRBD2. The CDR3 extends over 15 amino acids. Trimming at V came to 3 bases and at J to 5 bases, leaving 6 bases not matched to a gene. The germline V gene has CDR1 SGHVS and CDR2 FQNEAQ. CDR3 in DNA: TGTGCCAGCAGCTTCCGACTAGCGGATGGAGATACGCAGTATTTT. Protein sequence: CASSFRLADGDTQYF.

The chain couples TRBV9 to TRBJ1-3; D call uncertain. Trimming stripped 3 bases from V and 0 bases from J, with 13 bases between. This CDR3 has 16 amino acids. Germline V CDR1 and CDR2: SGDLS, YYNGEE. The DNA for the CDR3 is TGTGCCAGCAGCGAGACTACCGCGAGCTCTGGAAACACCATATATTTT. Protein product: CASSETTASSGNTIYF.

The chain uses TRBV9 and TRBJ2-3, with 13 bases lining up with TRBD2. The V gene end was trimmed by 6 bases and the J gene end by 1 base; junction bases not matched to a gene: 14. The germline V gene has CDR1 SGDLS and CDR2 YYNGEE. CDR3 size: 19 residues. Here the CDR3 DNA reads TGTGCCAGCACTAGGACTAGCGGGAGTCTTGCGAAGGGCACAGATACGCAGTATTTT. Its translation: CASTRTSGSLAKGTDTQYF.

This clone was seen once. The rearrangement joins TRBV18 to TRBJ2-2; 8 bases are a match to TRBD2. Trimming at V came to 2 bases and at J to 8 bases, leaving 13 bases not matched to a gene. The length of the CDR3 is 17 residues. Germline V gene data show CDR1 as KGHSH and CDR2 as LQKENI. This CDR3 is CASSPRNSGGRVGELFF. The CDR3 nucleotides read TGTGCCAGCTCACCAAGGAACAGCGGGGGCCGCGTTGGGGAGCTGTTTTTT.

This chain's CDR3 is CASSSGGTSGGALYEQYF. The DNA for the CDR3 is TGTGCCAGCAGCTCCGGGGGGACTAGCGGGGGGGCCCTCTACGAGCAGTACTTC. The chain recombines TRBV7-6 with TRBJ2-7; 16 nucleotides match TRBD2. Germline V gene data show CDR1 as SGHVS and CDR2 as FNYEAQ. This CDR3 contains 18 residues. Trimming cost V 4 bases and J 3 bases; bases outside gene matches: 9.

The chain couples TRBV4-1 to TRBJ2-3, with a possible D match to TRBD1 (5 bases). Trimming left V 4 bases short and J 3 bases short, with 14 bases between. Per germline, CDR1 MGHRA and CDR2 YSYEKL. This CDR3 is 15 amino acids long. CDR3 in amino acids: CASSPSQGVTDTQYF. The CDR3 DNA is TGCGCCAGCAGCCCCAGCCAGGGTGTTACAGATACGCAGTATTTT.

CDR3 bases: TGCGCCAGCAGCGAATCCGGGGGCTACACCTTC. This sequence encodes CASSESGGYTF. The chain is built from TRBV5-1 and TRBJ1-2; D unresolved. CDR1 and CDR2 from the germline V gene are SGHRS and YFSETQ. The CDR3 is made up of 11 amino acids. Trimming stripped 4 bases from V and 8 bases from J, with 9 bases between.

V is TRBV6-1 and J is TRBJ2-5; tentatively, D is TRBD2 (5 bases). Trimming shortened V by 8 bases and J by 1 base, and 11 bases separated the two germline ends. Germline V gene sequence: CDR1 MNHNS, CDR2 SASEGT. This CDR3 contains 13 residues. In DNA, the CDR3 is TGTGCCAGCTCGGGAACGATCCAAGAGACCCAGTACTTC. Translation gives CASSGTIQETQYF.